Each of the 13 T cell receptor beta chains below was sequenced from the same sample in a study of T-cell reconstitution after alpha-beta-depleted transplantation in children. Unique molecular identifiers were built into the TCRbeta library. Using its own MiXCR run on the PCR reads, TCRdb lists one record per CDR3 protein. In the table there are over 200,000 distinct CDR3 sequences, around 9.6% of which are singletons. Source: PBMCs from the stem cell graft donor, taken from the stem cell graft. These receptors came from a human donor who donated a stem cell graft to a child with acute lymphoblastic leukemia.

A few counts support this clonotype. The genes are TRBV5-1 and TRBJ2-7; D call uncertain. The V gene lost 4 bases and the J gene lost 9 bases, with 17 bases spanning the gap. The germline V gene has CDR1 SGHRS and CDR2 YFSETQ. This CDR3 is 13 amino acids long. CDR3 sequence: CASSPAQTSRQYF. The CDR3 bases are TGCGCCAGCAGCCCGGCCCAGACCTCTCGGCAGTACTTC.

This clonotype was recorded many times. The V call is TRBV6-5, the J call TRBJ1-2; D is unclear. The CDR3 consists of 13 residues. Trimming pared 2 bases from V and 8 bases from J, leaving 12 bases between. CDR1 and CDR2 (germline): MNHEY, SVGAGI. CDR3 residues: CASSYNRQGGYTF. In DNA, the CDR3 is TGTGCCAGCAGTTACAACCGCCAAGGAGGCTACACCTTC.

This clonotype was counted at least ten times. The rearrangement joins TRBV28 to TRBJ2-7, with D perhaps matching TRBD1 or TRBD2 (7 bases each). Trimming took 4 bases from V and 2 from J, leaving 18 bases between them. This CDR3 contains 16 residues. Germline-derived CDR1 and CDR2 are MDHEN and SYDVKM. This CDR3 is CASSSQGGKGTYEQYF. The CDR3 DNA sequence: TGTGCCAGCAGTTCGCAGGGGGGGAAAGGGACCTACGAGCAGTACTTC.

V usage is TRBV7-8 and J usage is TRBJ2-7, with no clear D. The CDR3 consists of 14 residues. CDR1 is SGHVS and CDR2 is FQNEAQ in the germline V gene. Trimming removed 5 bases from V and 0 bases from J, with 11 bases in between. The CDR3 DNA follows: TGTGCCAGCAGCGCCTTGTTAAGCTCCTACGAGCAGTACTTC. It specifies CASSALLSSYEQYF.

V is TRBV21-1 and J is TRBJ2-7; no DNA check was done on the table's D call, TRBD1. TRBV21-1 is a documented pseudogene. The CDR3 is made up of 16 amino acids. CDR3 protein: CASSKVSRDPLYEQYF. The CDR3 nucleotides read TGTGCCAGCAGCAAAGTATCCCGCGACCCCCTCTACGAGCAGTACTTC.

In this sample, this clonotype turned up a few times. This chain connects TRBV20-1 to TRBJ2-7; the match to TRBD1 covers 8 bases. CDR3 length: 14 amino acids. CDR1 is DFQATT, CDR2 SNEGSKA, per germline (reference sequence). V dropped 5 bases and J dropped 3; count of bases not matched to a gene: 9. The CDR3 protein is CSAPTDRAHYEQYF. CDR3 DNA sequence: TGCAGTGCTCCCACGGACAGGGCCCACTACGAGCAGTACTTC.

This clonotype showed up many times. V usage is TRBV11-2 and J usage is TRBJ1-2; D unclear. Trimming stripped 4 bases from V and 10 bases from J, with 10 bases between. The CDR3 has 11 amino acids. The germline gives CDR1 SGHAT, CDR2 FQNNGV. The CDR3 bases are TGTGCCAGCAGCTCCGGGATAACCTACACCTTC. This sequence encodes CASSSGITYTF.

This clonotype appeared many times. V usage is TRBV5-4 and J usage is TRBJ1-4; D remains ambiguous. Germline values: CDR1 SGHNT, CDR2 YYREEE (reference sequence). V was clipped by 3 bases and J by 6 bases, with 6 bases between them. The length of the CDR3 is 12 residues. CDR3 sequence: CASSSDHEKLFF. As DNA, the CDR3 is TGTGCCAGCAGCTCCGACCATGAAAAACTGTTTTTT.

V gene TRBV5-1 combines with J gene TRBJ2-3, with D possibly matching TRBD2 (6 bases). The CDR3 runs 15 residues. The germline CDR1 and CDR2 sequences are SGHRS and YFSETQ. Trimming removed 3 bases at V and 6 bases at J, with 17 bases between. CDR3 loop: CASSSGDRLSDTQYF. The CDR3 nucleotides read TGCGCCAGCAGCTCGGGGGACCGACTCTCGGATACGCAGTATTTT.

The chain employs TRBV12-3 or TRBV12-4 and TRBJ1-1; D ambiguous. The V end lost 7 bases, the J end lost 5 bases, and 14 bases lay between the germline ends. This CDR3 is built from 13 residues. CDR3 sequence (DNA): TGTGCCAGCATCTATTTTGGCGGGACTGAAGCTTTCTTT. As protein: CASIYFGGTEAFF.

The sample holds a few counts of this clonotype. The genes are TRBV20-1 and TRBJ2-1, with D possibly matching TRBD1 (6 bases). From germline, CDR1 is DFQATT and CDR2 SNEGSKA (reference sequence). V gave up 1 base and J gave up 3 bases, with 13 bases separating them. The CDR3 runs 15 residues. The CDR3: CSARGSDSFYNEQFF. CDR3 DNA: TGCAGTGCTAGAGGGTCGGACAGCTTCTACAATGAGCAGTTCTTC.

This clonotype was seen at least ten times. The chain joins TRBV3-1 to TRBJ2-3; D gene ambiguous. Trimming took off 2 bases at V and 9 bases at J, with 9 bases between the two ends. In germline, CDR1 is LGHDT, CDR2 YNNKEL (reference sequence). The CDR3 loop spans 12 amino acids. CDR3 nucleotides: TGTGCCAGCAGCCAACGCGGTGAGACGCAGTATTTT. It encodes CASSQRGETQYF.

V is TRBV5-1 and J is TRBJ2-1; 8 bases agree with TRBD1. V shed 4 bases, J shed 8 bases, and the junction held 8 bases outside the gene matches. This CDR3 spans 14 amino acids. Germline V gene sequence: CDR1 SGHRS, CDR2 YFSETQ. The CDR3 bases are TGCGCCAGCAGCACGGGGACAGGTCGCGATGAGCAGTTCTTC. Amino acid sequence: CASSTGTGRDEQFF.